This T cell receptor (beta chain) was recorded in a study of cytomegalovirus exposure and HLA in healthy donors. Study findings and constraints: Being indistinguishable, some V segments were excluded, TRBV6-2 and TRBV6-3 among them. Later analysis showed most CMV-associated TCR beta chains appearing HLA-restricted. The authors later found HLA-associated TCR beta chains more clonally expanded than equally common others.

V lost 3 bases and J lost 1, with 7 bases in between. The germline gives CDR1 SGHRS, CDR2 YFSETQ. The CDR3 is made up of 13 amino acids. Details on this clone: Its antigen is not identified.

Use of 60 Vbeta and 13 Jbeta primers characterized the PCR. Generated by immunoSEQ multiplex PCR, the TCRdb table keeps only in-frame clones and is missing some. The sample includes 90,000 to 110,000 clones, roughly three quarters of them seen just once. The sample comprised PBMCs. The TCR comes from a male donor in good health and CMV-seronegative. This chain connects TRBV5-1 to TRBJ1-1, with D maybe TRBD1 (6 bases). The CDR3 DNA reads as TGCGCCAGCAGCTGGACAGAGAACACTGAAGCTTTCTTT. Its translation: CASSWTENTEAFF. The complete variable domain, with remaining parts taken from reference TRBV5-1 and TRBJ1-1, reads KAGVTQTPRYLIKTRGQQVTLSCSPISGHRSVSWYQQTPGQGLQFLFEYFSETQRNKGNFPGRFSGRQFSNSRSEMNVSTLELGDSALYLCASSWTENTEAFFGQGTRLTVV.